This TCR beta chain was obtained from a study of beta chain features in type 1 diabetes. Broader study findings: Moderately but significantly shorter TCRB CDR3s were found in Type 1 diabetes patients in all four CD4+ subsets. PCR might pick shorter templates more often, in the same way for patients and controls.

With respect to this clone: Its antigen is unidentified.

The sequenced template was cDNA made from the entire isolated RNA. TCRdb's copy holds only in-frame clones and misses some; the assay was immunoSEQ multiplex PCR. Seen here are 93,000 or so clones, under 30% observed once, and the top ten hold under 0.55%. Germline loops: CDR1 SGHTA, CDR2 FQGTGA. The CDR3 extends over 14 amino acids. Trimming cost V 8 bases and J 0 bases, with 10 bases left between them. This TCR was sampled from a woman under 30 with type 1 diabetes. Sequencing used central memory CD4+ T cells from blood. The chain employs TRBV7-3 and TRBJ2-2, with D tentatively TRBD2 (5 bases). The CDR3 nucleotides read TGTGCCAGCGGCGGGTCCTCGAACACCGGGGAGCTGTTTTTT. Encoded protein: CASGGSSNTGELFF.